This T cell receptor beta chain was retrieved from a study of T cell responses to AZD1222 COVID-19 vaccine. Clones were sequenced by immunoSEQ multiplex PCR, and TCRdb holds only the in-frame ones, with some missing. The profile shows about 120,000 clones, 85% to 90% of them singletons. CDR1 SGHTS and CDR2 YDEGEE come from the germline V gene. The CDR3 extends over 14 amino acids. V lost 0 bases and J 8 bases, leaving 11 bases between the germline ends. The sequenced sample was peripheral blood, obtained on day 0 of AZD1222 vaccination. The rearrangement joins TRBV5-8 to TRBJ1-4; a weak D match, TRBD1 (5 bases). This TCR derives from an adult in good health. In nucleotides, the CDR3 is TGTGCCAGCAGCTTGGGGCAGGGATGGGAAAAACTGTTTTTT. Translating gives CASSLGQGWEKLFF.